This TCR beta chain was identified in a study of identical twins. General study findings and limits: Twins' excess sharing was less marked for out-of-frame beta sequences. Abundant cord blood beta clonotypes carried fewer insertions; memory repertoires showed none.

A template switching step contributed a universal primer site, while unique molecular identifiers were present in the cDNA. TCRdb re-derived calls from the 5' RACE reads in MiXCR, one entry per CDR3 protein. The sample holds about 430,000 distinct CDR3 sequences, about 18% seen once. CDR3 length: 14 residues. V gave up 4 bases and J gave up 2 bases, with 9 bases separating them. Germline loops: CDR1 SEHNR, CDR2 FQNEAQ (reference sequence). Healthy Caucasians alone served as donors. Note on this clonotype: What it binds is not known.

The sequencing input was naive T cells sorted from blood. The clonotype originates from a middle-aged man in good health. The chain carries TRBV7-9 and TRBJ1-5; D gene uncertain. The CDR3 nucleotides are TGTGCCAGCAGCTCGGACGTAGGCAATCAGCCCCAGCATTTT. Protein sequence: CASSSDVGNQPQHF. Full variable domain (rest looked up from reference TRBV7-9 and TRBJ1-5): DTGVSQNPRHKITKRGQNVTFRCDPISEHNRLYWYRQTLGQGPEFLTYFQNEAQLEKSRLLSDRFSAERPKGSFSTLEIQRTEQGDSAMYLCASSSDVGNQPQHFGDGTRLSIL.